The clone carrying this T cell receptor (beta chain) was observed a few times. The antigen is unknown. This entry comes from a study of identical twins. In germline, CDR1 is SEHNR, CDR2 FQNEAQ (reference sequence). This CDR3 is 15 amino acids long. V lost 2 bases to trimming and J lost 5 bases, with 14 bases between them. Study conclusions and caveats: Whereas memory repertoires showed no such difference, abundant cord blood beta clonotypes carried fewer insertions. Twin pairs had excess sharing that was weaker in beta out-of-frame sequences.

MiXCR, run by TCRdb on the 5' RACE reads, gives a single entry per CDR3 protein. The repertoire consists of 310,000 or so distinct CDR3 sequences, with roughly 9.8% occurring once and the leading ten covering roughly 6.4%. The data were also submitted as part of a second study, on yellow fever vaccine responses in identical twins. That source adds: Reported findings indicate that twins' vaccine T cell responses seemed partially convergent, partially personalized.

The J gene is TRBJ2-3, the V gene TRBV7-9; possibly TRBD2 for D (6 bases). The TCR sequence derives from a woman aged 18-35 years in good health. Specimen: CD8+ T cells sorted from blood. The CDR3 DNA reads TGTGCCAGCAGCTTAACTACGGGGGAGATAGATACGCAGTATTTT. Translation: CASSLTTGEIDTQYF.